This T cell receptor beta chain comes out of a study of T cell responses to AZD1222 COVID-19 vaccine. General study points: The study identified only six AZD1222 recipients as seropositive at baseline.

J gave up 4 bases and V 3 bases, and 12 bases lay outside the gene matches. Germline V gene lookup returns CDR1 MNHEY and CDR2 SMNVEV (reference sequence). The length of the CDR3 is 18 residues. About this clone itself: Its cognate antigen is unknown.

Recipients boosted at about 4 weeks or about 12 weeks are pooled. TCRdb's table, derived via immunoSEQ multiplex PCR, lists solely in-frame clones and lacks some. The sample carries tens of thousands of clones, 89% recorded once. Here the sequenced sample was peripheral blood, taken 28 days after the second AZD1222 dose. The rearrangement joins TRBV27 to TRBJ2-7, with 13 positions matching TRBD2. This TCR was recovered from an adult who received the AZD1222 COVID-19 vaccine. The DNA of the CDR3 is TGTGCCAGCAGTTTCGGCTCCAAGACTAGCGGGGGGCCTTACGAGCAGTACTTC. Residues: CASSFGSKTSGGPYEQYF.